What follows is one TCR beta chain and its context. The data belong to a study of blood T cell repertoires in COVID-19. As for the study in general: From T cells, B-cell-depleted T cells, or PBMCs came the material, which was cDNA or gDNA.

From germline, CDR1 is SSHAT and CDR2 FNYEAQ (reference sequence). CDR3 length equals 15 residues. Trimming took 3 bases from V and 5 from J; bases not matched to a gene: 5. Libraries were prepared by immunoSEQ multiplex PCR; TCRdb keeps only in-frame clonotypes and omits some of them. The table has tens of thousands of clones, approximately 83% seen once. This sequence joins TRBV7-7 and TRBJ2-2, with 8 bases fitting TRBD1. This sequence originates from an older woman with acute or convalescent COVID-19. What was sequenced was peripheral blood. The CDR3 DNA sequence: TGTGCCAGCAGCTTGGGCAGGGGGCTTACCGGGGAGCTGTTTTTT. Translating gives CASSLGRGLTGELFF.